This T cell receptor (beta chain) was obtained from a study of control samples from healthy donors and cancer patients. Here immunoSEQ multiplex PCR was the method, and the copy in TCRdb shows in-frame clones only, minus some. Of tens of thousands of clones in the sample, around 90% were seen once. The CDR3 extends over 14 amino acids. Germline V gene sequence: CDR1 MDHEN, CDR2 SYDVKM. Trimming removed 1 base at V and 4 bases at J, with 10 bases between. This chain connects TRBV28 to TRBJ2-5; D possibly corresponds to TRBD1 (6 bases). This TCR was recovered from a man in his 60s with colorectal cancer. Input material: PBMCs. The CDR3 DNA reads TGTGCCAGCAGTTTATACAGGGCAAGAGAGACCCAGTACTTC. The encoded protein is CASSLYRARETQYF.